The 7 T cell receptor beta chains listed next were all sequenced from one sample in a study of T-cell reconstitution after alpha-beta-depleted transplantation in children. Unique molecular identifiers were used in preparing the TCRbeta library. MiXCR, run by TCRdb on the PCR reads, gives a single entry per CDR3 protein. The repertoire holds about 400,000 distinct CDR3 sequences, with approximately 20% as singletons. The specimen comprised PBMCs from the stem cell graft donor, sampled from the stem cell graft. All receptors derive from a human donor who donated a stem cell graft to a child with acute myeloid leukemia.

The chain employs TRBV11-1 and TRBJ2-1, with D perhaps matching TRBD1 or TRBD2 (8 bases each). The CDR3 runs 19 residues. Per germline, CDR1 SGHAT and CDR2 FQDESV (reference sequence). V lost 3 bases, J lost 4 bases, and 25 bases lay in between. CDR3 sequence: CASSFQTGAAGVNYNEQFF. CDR3 nucleotide sequence: TGTGCCAGCAGCTTCCAGACAGGGGCAGCGGGAGTAAATTACAATGAGCAGTTCTTC.

The rearrangement links TRBV3-1 to TRBJ1-1, with 7 bases that match TRBD1. The J segment lost 1 base and the V segment lost 4 bases, leaving 9 bases of the junction unmatched. Germline loops: CDR1 LGHDT, CDR2 YNNKEL (reference sequence). The CDR3 has 16 residues. The CDR3 is CASSPRQGGTNTEAFF. For the CDR3, the DNA is TGTGCCAGCAGCCCTCGACAGGGAGGGACGAACACTGAAGCTTTCTTT.

This clonotype showed up just a few times. The chain recombines TRBV29-1 with TRBJ2-1; 7 positions agree with TRBD1. Trimming at V came to 0 bases and at J to 6 bases, leaving 11 bases not matched to a gene. Looked up from germline, CDR1 is SQVTM and CDR2 is ANQGSEA. The CDR3 has 16 amino acids. The CDR3 sequence is CSVEDLKTGFRNEQFF. CDR3 coding DNA: TGCAGCGTTGAAGATCTAAAGACAGGGTTTCGCAATGAGCAGTTCTTC.

This clonotype appeared a few times. The chain uses TRBV3-1 and TRBJ1-1; D possibly corresponds to TRBD1 (5 bases). Germline V gene lookup returns CDR1 LGHDT and CDR2 YNNKEL (reference sequence). Trimming took off 8 bases at V and 7 bases at J, with 14 bases between the two ends. CDR3 size: 12 residues. This CDR3 is CASRGESDEAFF. The DNA for the CDR3 is TGTGCCAGCCGAGGGGAGTCGGATGAAGCTTTCTTT.

V is TRBV7-2 and J is TRBJ2-7; D is unclear. This CDR3 has 15 residues. Trimming left V 2 bases short and J 0 bases short, with 11 bases between. CDR1 is SGHTA and CDR2 is FQGNSA in the germline V gene. Here the CDR3 reads CASSLSVGSSYEQYF. The CDR3 DNA follows: TGTGCCAGCAGCTTATCGGTGGGAAGCTCCTACGAGCAGTACTTC.

This clonotype was detected ten times or more. The gene calls are TRBV10-2 and TRBJ2-1, with D perhaps matching TRBD1 (6 bases). The CDR3 covers 12 residues. The V end was cut by 8 bases, the J end by 8 bases, with 13 bases between. Looked up from germline, CDR1 is WSHSY and CDR2 is SAAADI. CDR3 loop: CASGPGDDEQFF. CDR3 DNA: TGCGCCAGCGGGCCAGGGGACGATGAGCAGTTCTTC.

J is TRBJ2-3 and V is TRBV9; 9 nucleotides agree with TRBD2. CDR3 length: 17 amino acids. Germline lookup yields CDR1 SGDLS and CDR2 YYNGEE. The J segment lost 4 bases and the V segment lost 3 bases, leaving 12 bases of the junction unmatched. This chain's CDR3 is CASSAGVIAGVADTQYF. The DNA for the CDR3 is TGTGCCAGCAGCGCCGGGGTGATAGCGGGAGTCGCAGATACGCAGTATTTT.